The next 20 T cell receptor beta chains were all read from a single sample in a study of response to subunit inactivated influenza vaccine. MiXCR, applied by TCRdb to the RT-PCR reads, yields one record per CDR3 protein. The sample has a few hundred thousand distinct CDR3 sequences; roughly 22% are singletons. Sequences were derived from PBMCs from blood, sampled about 20 months after vaccination. The source of these receptors is a man aged 50-75 years who received an inactivated influenza vaccine.

The sample holds a few counts of this clonotype. The V and J genes are TRBV15 and TRBJ2-3, with D possibly matching TRBD2 (5 bases). V dropped 2 bases and J dropped 6 bases, with 9 bases sitting between them. The length of the CDR3 is 13 residues. Per germline, CDR1 LNHNV and CDR2 YYDKDF (reference sequence). The CDR3 nucleotides are TGTGCCACCAGCAGAATCCCGGGGGATACGCAGTATTTT. It translates to CATSRIPGDTQYF. The full variable domain, completed using reference TRBV15 and TRBJ2-3, is DAMVIQNPRYQVTQFGKPVTLSCSQTLNHNVMYWYQQKSSQAPKLLFHYYDKDFNNEADTPDNFQSRRPNTSFCFLDIRSPGLGDTAMYLCATSRIPGDTQYFGPGTRLTVL.

In its sample, this clonotype was seen a few times. The chain combines TRBV4-2 with TRBJ2-1; D is uncertain. Deletions cut 0 bases from V and 0 bases from J, with 9 bases between. Germline CDR1 reads LGHNA; CDR2 reads YNFKEQ. The CDR3 length is 16 residues. CDR3 protein: CASSQDPSSSYNEQFF. DNA of the CDR3: TGTGCCAGCAGCCAAGACCCCTCGAGCTCCTACAATGAGCAGTTCTTC.

In its sample, this clonotype was seen a few times. This chain connects TRBV7-2 to TRBJ2-3, with 8 bases lining up with TRBD2. This CDR3 comprises 17 residues. The germline V gene encodes CDR1 SGHTA and CDR2 FQGNSA. Unmatched junction bases numbered 13, after V lost 1 base and J lost 7 bases. Here the CDR3 DNA reads TGTGCCAGCAGCTTAGTTCAGGGCGGGAGGAGTGGAAATACGCAGTATTTT. This codes for CASSLVQGGRSGNTQYF.

The chain carries TRBV6-1 and TRBJ1-1; no definite D call. Trimming pared 6 bases from V and 0 bases from J, leaving 5 bases between. The CDR3 sequence is 12 residues long. Germline V gene lookup returns CDR1 MNHNS and CDR2 SASEGT. The CDR3 loop reads CASSQLNTEAFF. CDR3 bases: TGTGCCAGCAGCCAGCTGAACACTGAAGCTTTCTTT.

The V and J genes are TRBV12-3 or TRBV12-4 and TRBJ2-7, with a weak D call TRBD1 (5 bases). V was shortened by 5 bases and J by 0 bases, with 11 bases between the two germline ends. This CDR3 contains 14 residues. As DNA, the CDR3 is TGTGCCAGCAGTGTCTACAGGAACTCCTACGAGCAGTACTTC. Protein sequence: CASSVYRNSYEQYF.

The sample holds many counts of this clonotype. V is TRBV6-1 and J is TRBJ1-1; possibly TRBD1 for D (5 bases). Between the trimmed V and J ends, which lost 6 bases and 5 bases, there was a span of 22 bases. Germline lookup yields CDR1 MNHNS and CDR2 SASEGT. The CDR3 spans 16 residues. CDR3 loop: CASRSPHGGGRTEAFF. In DNA form, the CDR3 reads TGTGCCAGCAGGTCACCCCATGGTGGGGGGAGGACTGAAGCTTTCTTT.

The chain combines TRBV12-3 or TRBV12-4 with TRBJ1-4; 10 bases fit TRBD1. The CDR3 runs to 19 residues. After removal of 1 base from V and 4 bases from J, the junction contained 12 bases not matched to a gene. DNA of the CDR3: TGTGCCAGCAGTTTAGAGGTTATGGACAGGGGGTTCCTTAATGAAAAACTGTTTTTT. Protein product: CASSLEVMDRGFLNEKLFF.

The CDR3: CASSPATGVNTEAFF. Here the CDR3 DNA reads TGTGCCAGCTCACCCGCGACAGGGGTGAACACTGAAGCTTTCTTT. This chain joins TRBV18 and TRBJ1-1, with 8 bases lining up with TRBD1. V was clipped by 3 bases and J by 0 bases; unmatched bases: 3. The CDR3 runs to 15 residues. Germline assignment: CDR1 KGHSH and CDR2 LQKENI.

The CDR3 protein is CASSFGQGAAEQYF. The DNA for the CDR3 is TGTGCCAGCAGTTTCGGACAGGGGGCTGCCGAGCAGTACTTC. The chain carries TRBV27 and TRBJ2-7; 11 bases align to TRBD1. The CDR3 contains 14 residues. V shed 3 bases and J 6 bases; nucleotides not matched to a gene: 4. Germline assignment: CDR1 MNHEY and CDR2 SMNVEV (reference sequence).

The CDR3 DNA is TGTGCCAGCAGCTTAATCAGGGGGGGCAGGCAGCCCCAGCATTTT. Residues: CASSLIRGGRQPQHF. V gene TRBV7-2 combines with J gene TRBJ1-5; 7 nucleotides line up with TRBD1. J lost 7 bases, V lost 2 bases, and 8 bases had no gene match. CDR1 is SGHTA and CDR2 is FQGNSA in the germline V gene. The CDR3 is 15 residues long.

V gene TRBV18 combines with J gene TRBJ1-1; D remains ambiguous. V was trimmed by 3 bases and J by 1 base, leaving 15 bases between them. Germline V lookup: CDR1 KGHSH, CDR2 LQKENI. The CDR3 is 16 residues long. The CDR3 loop is CASSPFADTGNTEAFF. The CDR3, as DNA: TGTGCCAGCTCACCCTTCGCCGACACTGGGAACACTGAAGCTTTCTTT.

The chain links TRBV28 to TRBJ2-3, with 13 bases aligning to TRBD2. The germline CDR1 and CDR2 sequences are MDHEN and SYDVKM. This CDR3 comprises 14 residues. The trim removed 7 bases at V and 6 bases at J, leaving 4 bases unmatched. This chain's CDR3 is CASNELAGGDTQYF. DNA for the CDR3: TGTGCCAGCAACGAACTAGCGGGAGGGGATACGCAGTATTTT.

The gene calls are TRBV30 and TRBJ2-3, with TRBD2 matching 10 bases. V lost 5 bases, J lost 4 bases, and 3 bases stayed unmatched. The V gene's germline CDR1 is GTSNPN and CDR2 SVGIG (reference sequence). There are 13 residues in the CDR3. The CDR3: CAWASGSSDTQYF. The CDR3 region has the DNA TGTGCCTGGGCTAGCGGGAGCTCAGATACGCAGTATTTT.

This chain uses TRBV7-2 with TRBJ1-2, with 10 bases matching TRBD1. The CDR3 spans 15 residues. CDR1 SGHTA and CDR2 FQGNSA come from the germline V gene. V was clipped by 4 bases and J by 7 bases; unmatched bases: 9. The DNA of the CDR3 is TGTGCCAGCAGCTACCCGGGACAGGGGAAGGGTGGCTACACCTTC. Its translation: CASSYPGQGKGGYTF.

The chain carries TRBV9 and TRBJ1-1; D remains unclear. The CDR3 loop spans 13 amino acids. Germline V gene lookup returns CDR1 SGDLS and CDR2 YYNGEE. V was cut by 0 bases and J by 0 bases, with 3 bases left in between. For the CDR3, the DNA is TGTGCCAGCAGCGTAGACCTGAACACTGAAGCTTTCTTT. It is translated as CASSVDLNTEAFF.

This rearrangement joins TRBV20-1 to TRBJ2-3; D uncertain. CDR3 length equals 13 residues. V was clipped by 5 bases and J by 2 bases, with 11 bases between them. Germline CDR1 is DFQATT and CDR2 is SNEGSKA (reference sequence). CDR3 nucleotides: TGCAGTGCTGTGGGCTTCTCCACAGATACGCAGTATTTT. The encoded protein is CSAVGFSTDTQYF.

This clonotype was observed a handful of times. The CDR3 DNA is TGTGCCAGCACGTGGGGGGATACGCAGTATTTT. This encodes CASTWGDTQYF. The genes are TRBV12-3 or TRBV12-4 and TRBJ2-3; D possibly matches TRBD1 or TRBD2 (5 bases each). The CDR3 is 11 amino acids. Between the trimmed V and J ends, which lost 7 bases and 6 bases, there was a span of 8 bases.

This clonotype was detected ten times or more. The rearrangement joins TRBV12-3 or TRBV12-4 to TRBJ1-1; 11 positions agree with TRBD1. V trimming: 8 bases; J trimming: 6 bases; junction bases outside the gene matches: 11. This CDR3 is 15 amino acids long. The CDR3 DNA reads TGTGCCAGCGGAGGGACCTGGACAGGGGGCTCTGAAGCTTTCTTT. This sequence encodes CASGGTWTGGSEAFF.

V and J are TRBV11-2 and TRBJ2-1; 7 nucleotides align to TRBD1. This CDR3 is built from 16 residues. The J segment lost 3 bases and the V segment lost 4 bases, leaving 9 bases of the junction unmatched. Germline values: CDR1 SGHAT, CDR2 FQNNGV. CDR3 in DNA: TGTGCCAGCAGCTCCAGGGGGTCCCTATTCTACAATGAGCAGTTCTTC. Translated, it gives CASSSRGSLFYNEQFF.

V usage is TRBV6-1 and J usage is TRBJ2-6; D possibly corresponds to TRBD1 (6 bases). The CDR3 is made up of 18 amino acids. Trimming removed 6 bases from V and 4 bases from J, with 22 bases in between. CDR1 and CDR2 from the germline V gene are MNHNS and SASEGT. CDR3 loop: CASSLLSLTGIGANVLTF. The CDR3 DNA reads TGTGCCAGCAGCCTCCTAAGCTTAACAGGGATCGGGGCCAACGTCCTGACTTTC.